This T cell receptor (beta chain) was found in a study of STAT3 mutations in large granular lymphocyte leukemia. Study overall: Immunosuppressive therapy was given to more than half of T-LGLL patients. General observations from the study: At least one immunodominant TCR beta clonotype appeared in every T-cell large granular lymphocyte leukemia patient. Some patients had dominant TCR clones larger than their STAT3 mutant burden. No sample exists from the first appearance of each clone. In about 30% of the 18 patients, new TCR clonotypes emerged after therapy.

CDR1 and CDR2 from the germline V gene are SGHRS and YFSETQ. The V and J ends lost 2 bases and 4 bases, in that order; junction bases with no gene match: 10. The CDR3 sequence is 16 residues long. Regarding this clone: Antigen unknown.

Clones were read by immunoSEQ multiplex PCR, and TCRdb kept only the in-frame ones, dropping some. The table records approximately 2,000 clones, around a fifth of them present only once. The chain has TRBV5-1 and TRBJ2-3, with 7 bases lining up with TRBD1. The sequence came from a man aged 55 to 70 with T-cell large granular lymphocyte leukemia. Some clones in this sample may be carry-over from other donors' samples. Sequenced sample: peripheral blood mononuclear cells. In DNA, the CDR3 is TGCGCCAGCAGCTTTAGCCCGACAGGGCCCCCAGATACGCAGTATTTT. Protein sequence: CASSFSPTGPPDTQYF.